The present TCR beta chain was sequenced within a study of CD8+ T cells in alopecia areata. Broader study findings: Researchers reported that TCR sharing among patients proved less clear than in mice, possibly HLA-linked.

TCR sequencing used cDNA made by reverse transcription of extracted RNA. Sequencing was performed with immunoSEQ multiplex PCR; in TCRdb, only in-frame clones are kept and a portion is missing. Found here are some 170,000 clones, 67% of them singletons; the top ten hold 11%. The junction had 5 bases not matched to a gene; V was cut back by 5 bases and J by 9 bases. This CDR3 comprises 13 residues. Germline CDR1 and CDR2: MGHRA and YSYEKL. As for this clone: Its antigen is not identified.

The source material was CD8+ T cells sorted from blood, sampled at week 0. The receptor's source is a human donor with alopecia areata. This chain uses TRBV4-1 with TRBJ2-1, with 9 bases matching TRBD2. The CDR3 sequence: CASSGAGGIEQFF. The CDR3 DNA follows: TGCGCCAGCAGCGGGGCGGGGGGGATTGAGCAGTTCTTC.